This T cell receptor (beta chain) was recorded in a study of blood T cells in healthy people across ages. Together with a sample-barcoded 5' primer, a J-beta primer mix was included in a second PCR lasting about 7 to 12 cycles. In TCRdb, the 5' RACE reads were re-called with MiXCR into one record per CDR3 protein. Of about 1.4 million distinct CDR3 sequences listed, roughly 60% are singletons. V was trimmed by 6 bases and J by 6 bases, leaving 14 bases between them. This CDR3 is built from 13 residues. CDR1 is MNHEY, CDR2 SMNVEV, per germline (reference sequence). This clonotype was recorded once. This receptor was taken from a man younger than 30 in good health. This chain uses TRBV27 with TRBJ1-2, with D possibly being TRBD1 (5 bases). The sequenced sample consisted of blood. The CDR3 loop is CASRPSAGDGYTF. The CDR3 nucleotides are TGTGCCAGCAGACCGTCGGCGGGGGATGGCTACACCTTC.